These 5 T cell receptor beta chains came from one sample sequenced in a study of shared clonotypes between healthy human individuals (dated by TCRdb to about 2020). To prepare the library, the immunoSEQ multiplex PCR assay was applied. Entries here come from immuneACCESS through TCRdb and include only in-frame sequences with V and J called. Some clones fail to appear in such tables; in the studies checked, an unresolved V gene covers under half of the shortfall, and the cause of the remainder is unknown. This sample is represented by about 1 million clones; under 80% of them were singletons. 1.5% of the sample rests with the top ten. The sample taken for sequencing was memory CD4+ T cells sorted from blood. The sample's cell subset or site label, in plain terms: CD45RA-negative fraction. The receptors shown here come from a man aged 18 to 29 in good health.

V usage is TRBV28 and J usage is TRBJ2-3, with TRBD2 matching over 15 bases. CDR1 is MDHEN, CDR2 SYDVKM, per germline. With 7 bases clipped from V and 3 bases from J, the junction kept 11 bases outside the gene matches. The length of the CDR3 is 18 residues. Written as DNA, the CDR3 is TGTGCCAGCACCCCCCCCGGGGGACTAGCGGGGGGAACAGATACGCAGTATTTT. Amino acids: CASTPPGGLAGGTDTQYF. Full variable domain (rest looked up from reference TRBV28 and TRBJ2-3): DVKVTQSSRYLVKRTGEKVFLECVQDMDHENMFWYRQDPGLGLRLIYFSYDVKMKEKGDIPEGYSVSREKKERFSLILESASTNQTSMYLCASTPPGGLAGGTDTQYFGPGTRLTVL.

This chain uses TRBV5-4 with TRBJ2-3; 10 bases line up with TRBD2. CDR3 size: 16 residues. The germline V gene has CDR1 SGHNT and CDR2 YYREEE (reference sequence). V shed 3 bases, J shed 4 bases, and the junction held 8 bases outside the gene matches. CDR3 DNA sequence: TGTGCCAGCAGCTCACAAAGCGGGGGGGCTTCAGATACGCAGTATTTT. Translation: CASSSQSGGASDTQYF.

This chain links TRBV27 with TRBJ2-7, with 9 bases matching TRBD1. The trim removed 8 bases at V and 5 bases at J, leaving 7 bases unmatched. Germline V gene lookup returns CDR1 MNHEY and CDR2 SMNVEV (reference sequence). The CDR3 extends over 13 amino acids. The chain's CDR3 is CASRGTGRNEQYF. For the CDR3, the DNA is TGTGCCAGCCGAGGGACAGGGCGGAACGAGCAGTACTTC.

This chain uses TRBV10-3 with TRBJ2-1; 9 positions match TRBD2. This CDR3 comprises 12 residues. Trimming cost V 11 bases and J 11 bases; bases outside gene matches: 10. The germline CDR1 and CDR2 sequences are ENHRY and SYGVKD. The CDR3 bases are TGTGCCGCGGGGGCTAGCGGGGAGAAGCAGTTCTTC. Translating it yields CAAGASGEKQFF.

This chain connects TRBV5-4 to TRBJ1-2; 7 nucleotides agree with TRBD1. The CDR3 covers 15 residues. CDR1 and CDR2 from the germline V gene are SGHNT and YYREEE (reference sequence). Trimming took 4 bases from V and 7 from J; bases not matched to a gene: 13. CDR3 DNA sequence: TGTGCCAGCAGCCTCAGCGTTGACAGGGTGGTTGGCTACACCTTC. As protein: CASSLSVDRVVGYTF.